This T cell receptor (beta chain) was sequenced for a study of CD8+ T cells in alopecia areata. The treatment is: oral pan-JAK inhibitor, 5-10 mg twice daily. Following extraction, RNA underwent reverse transcription to cDNA, which served as the sequencing template. Here immunoSEQ multiplex PCR was the method, and the copy in TCRdb shows in-frame clones only, minus some. Of around 160,000 clones in the sample, 50% to 65% were seen once. This receptor was obtained from a human donor with alopecia areata. This specimen consisted of CD4+ T cells sorted from blood, obtained at week 24, from a patient treated with tofacitinib.

The CDR3 spells CSVETIMNTGELFF. CDR3 DNA sequence: TGCAGCGTTGAGACAATCATGAACACCGGGGAGCTGTTTTTT. The chain recombines TRBV29-1 with TRBJ2-2; D uncertain. Looked up from germline, CDR1 is SQVTM and CDR2 is ANQGSEA. This CDR3 is built from 14 residues. V was trimmed by 3 bases and J by 1 base, leaving 9 bases between them.